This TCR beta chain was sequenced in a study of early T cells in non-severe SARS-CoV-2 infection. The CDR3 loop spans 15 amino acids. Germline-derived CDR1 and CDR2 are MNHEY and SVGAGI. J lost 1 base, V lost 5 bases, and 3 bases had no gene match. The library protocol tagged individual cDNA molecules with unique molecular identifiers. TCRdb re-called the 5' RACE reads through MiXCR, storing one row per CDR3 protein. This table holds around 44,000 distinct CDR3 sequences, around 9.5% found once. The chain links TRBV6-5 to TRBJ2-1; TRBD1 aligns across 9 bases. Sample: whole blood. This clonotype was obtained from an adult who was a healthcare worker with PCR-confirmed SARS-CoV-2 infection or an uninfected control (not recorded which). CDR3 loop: CASSPGTGSYNEQFF. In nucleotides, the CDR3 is TGTGCCAGCAGTCCCGGGACAGGGTCCTACAATGAGCAGTTCTTC.